This T cell receptor (beta chain) was identified during a study of monozygotic twins with inflammatory bowel disease. The CDR3 length is 14 residues. The germline V gene has CDR1 MNHNS and CDR2 SASEGT. Study-wide results and caveats: Telling apart the different T cell subtypes was not possible. Clonotype sharing was lower in IBD patients than healthy twins, most markedly with disease activity. Repertoire similarity matched across concordant and discordant twins, perhaps owing to limited power. For IBD, no single strong associated signal or clonotype was supported.

TCRdb reprocessed the 5' RACE reads and keeps a single row for each CDR3 protein, giving no DNA. This sample's clone table lists over 100,000 distinct CDR3 sequences. Comments on this clonotype: Antigen: not known.

This receptor was identified in a human donor with ulcerative colitis or Crohn's disease, or a healthy co-twin of an affected twin (not recorded which). Sequencing used blood. The chain employs TRBV6-1 and TRBJ1-1. CDR3 residues: CASSEPAMGTEAFF.